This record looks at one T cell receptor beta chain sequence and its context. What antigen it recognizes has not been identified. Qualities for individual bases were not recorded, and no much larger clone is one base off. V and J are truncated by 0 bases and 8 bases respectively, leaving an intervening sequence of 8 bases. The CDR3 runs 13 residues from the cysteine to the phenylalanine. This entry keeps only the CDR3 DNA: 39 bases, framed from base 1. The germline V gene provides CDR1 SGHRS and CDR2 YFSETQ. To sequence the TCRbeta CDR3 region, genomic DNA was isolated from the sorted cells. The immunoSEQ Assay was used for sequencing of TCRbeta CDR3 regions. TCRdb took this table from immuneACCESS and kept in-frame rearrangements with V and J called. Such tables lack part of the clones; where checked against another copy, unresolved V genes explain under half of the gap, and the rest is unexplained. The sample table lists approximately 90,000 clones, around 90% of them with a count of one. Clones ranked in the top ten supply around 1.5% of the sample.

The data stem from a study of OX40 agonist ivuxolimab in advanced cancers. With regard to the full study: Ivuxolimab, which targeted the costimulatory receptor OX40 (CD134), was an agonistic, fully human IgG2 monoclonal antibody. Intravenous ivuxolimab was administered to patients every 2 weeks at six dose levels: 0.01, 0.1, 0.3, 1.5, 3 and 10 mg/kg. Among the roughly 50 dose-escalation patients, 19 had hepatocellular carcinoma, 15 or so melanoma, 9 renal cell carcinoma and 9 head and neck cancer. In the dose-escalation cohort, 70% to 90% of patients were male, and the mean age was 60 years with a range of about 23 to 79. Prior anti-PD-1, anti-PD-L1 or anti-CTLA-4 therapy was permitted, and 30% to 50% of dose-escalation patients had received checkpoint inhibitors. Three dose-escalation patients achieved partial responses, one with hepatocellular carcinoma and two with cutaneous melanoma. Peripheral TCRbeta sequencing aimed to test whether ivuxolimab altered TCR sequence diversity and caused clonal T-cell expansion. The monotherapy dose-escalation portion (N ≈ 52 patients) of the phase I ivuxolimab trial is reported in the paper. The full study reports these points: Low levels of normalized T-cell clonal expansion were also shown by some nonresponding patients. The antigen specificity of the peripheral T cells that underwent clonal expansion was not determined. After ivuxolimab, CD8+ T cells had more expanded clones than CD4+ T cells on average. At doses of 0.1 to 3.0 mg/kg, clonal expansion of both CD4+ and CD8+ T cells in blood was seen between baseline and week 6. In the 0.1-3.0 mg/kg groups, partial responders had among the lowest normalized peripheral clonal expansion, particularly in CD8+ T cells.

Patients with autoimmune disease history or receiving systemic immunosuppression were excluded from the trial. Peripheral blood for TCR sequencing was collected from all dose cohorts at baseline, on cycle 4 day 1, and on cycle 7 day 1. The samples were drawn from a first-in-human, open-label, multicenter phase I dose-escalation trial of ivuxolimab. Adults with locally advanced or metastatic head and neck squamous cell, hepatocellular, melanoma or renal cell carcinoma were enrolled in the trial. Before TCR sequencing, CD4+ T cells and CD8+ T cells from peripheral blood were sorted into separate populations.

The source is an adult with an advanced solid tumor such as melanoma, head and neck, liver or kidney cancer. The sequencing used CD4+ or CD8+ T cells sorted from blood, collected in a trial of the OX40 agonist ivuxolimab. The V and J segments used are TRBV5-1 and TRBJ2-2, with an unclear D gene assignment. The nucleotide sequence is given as TGCGCCAGCAGCTTGGAGGTAGCTGGGGAGCTGTTTTTT. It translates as CASSLEVAGELFF.